These 25 T cell receptor beta chains were all obtained from the same sample, sequenced in a study of OX40 agonist ivuxolimab in advanced cancers. Assay used: immunoSEQ multiplex PCR; TCRdb lists only in-frame clones, some missing. The table records 55,000 to 80,000 clones, around 87% of them present only once. The material sequenced was CD4+ or CD8+ T cells sorted from blood, taken in a trial of the OX40 agonist ivuxolimab. The origin of the receptors is an adult with an advanced solid tumor such as melanoma, head and neck, liver or kidney cancer.

The rearrangement uses TRBV5-1 and TRBJ1-1; D is possibly TRBD1 (5 bases). The CDR3 is 15 amino acids. Trimming left V 4 bases short and J 1 base short, with 14 bases between. Germline assignment: CDR1 SGHRS and CDR2 YFSETQ. The DNA for the CDR3 is TGCGCCAGCAGCCCTCGACAGTTATCGAACACTGAAGCTTTCTTT. It is translated as CASSPRQLSNTEAFF.

This chain uses TRBV7-9 with TRBJ2-1, with 9 bases that match TRBD2. CDR1 and CDR2 (germline): SEHNR, FQNEAQ (reference sequence). CDR3 length equals 18 residues. V dropped 2 bases and J dropped 7; count of bases not matched to a gene: 15. CDR3 DNA sequence: TGTGCCAGCAGCTTAAACCCACTGGGCGGGAGGGCCAGGAATGAGCAGTTCTTC. Amino acids: CASSLNPLGGRARNEQFF.

This sequence joins TRBV28 and TRBJ1-1; possible D gene TRBD1, 5 bases. The germline V and J ends were trimmed by 7 bases and 4 bases, with 22 bases remaining between them. The CDR3 covers 16 residues. Germline V gene data show CDR1 as MDHEN and CDR2 as SYDVKM. In DNA, the CDR3 is TGTGCCAGCATTACCAGGGAGGGGCGCGGTGTCACTGAAGCTTTCTTT. It codes for CASITREGRGVTEAFF. Based on the CDR3 plus reference TRBV28 and TRBJ1-1, the full variable domain is DVKVTQSSRYLVKRTGEKVFLECVQDMDHENMFWYRQDPGLGLRLIYFSYDVKMKEKGDIPEGYSVSREKKERFSLILESASTNQTSMYLCASITREGRGVTEAFFGQGTRLTVV.

The V gene is TRBV19, the J gene TRBJ2-7; possibly TRBD1 for D (7 bases). The CDR3 length is 14 residues. Looked up from germline, CDR1 is LNHDA and CDR2 is SQIVND (reference sequence). The V end was cut by 0 bases, the J end by 7 bases, with 13 bases between. Here the CDR3 reads CASSIDRTGGEQYF. The CDR3 DNA reads as TGTGCCAGTAGTATAGACCGGACAGGAGGGGAGCAGTACTTC.

The V and J genes are TRBV25-1 and TRBJ2-7; 8 nucleotides agree with TRBD2. In germline, CDR1 is MGHDK, CDR2 SYGVNS. Trimming at V came to 8 bases and at J to 0 bases, leaving 3 bases not matched to a gene. CDR3 length equals 13 residues. Written as DNA, the CDR3 is TGTGCCAGCCAGCTAGCGGGCTCCTACGAGCAGTACTTC. Protein product: CASQLAGSYEQYF.

The chain carries TRBV5-5 and TRBJ1-5, with 7 bases identical to TRBD1. With 4 bases clipped from V and 2 bases from J, the junction kept 6 bases outside the gene matches. Germline V CDR1 and CDR2: SGHKS, YYEKEE (reference sequence). The CDR3 extends over 15 amino acids. CDR3 sequence reads: CASSLGTARNQPQHF. CDR3 coding DNA: TGTGCCAGCAGCCTCGGGACAGCTCGCAATCAGCCCCAGCATTTT.

The J gene is TRBJ1-3, the V gene TRBV6-4; tentatively, D is TRBD1 (6 bases). The V end lost 2 bases, the J end lost 0 bases, and 14 bases lay between the germline ends. Germline loops: CDR1 MRHNA, CDR2 SNTAGT. CDR3 length: 17 amino acids. The CDR3 loop is CASSDQTGPSSGNTIYF. The CDR3 DNA reads as TGTGCCAGCAGTGACCAGACAGGTCCGAGCTCTGGAAACACCATATATTTT.

This clone was counted a single time. For the CDR3, the DNA is TGTGCCAGCAGAAACCCCAGGGGTAGCATAAACACTGAAGCTTTCTTT. This gives the protein CASRNPRGSINTEAFF. The chain uses TRBV27 and TRBJ1-1, with a weak D call TRBD1 (6 bases). Germline CDR1 is MNHEY and CDR2 is SMNVEV (reference sequence). The CDR3 is 16 amino acids. V shed 6 bases and J shed 2 bases, with 19 bases lying between them.

The genes are TRBV11-2 and TRBJ2-5; 9 bases map to TRBD1. The CDR3 extends over 13 amino acids. Germline V gives CDR1 SGHAT, CDR2 FQNNGV. The V gene end was trimmed by 4 bases and the J gene end by 7 bases; junction bases not matched to a gene: 4. This chain's CDR3 is CASSSRQGGTQYF. Here the CDR3 DNA reads TGTGCCAGCAGCTCACGACAGGGGGGGACCCAGTACTTC.

The chain is built from TRBV5-8 and TRBJ1-3; TRBD1 is a possible D gene (6 bases). With 0 bases removed from V and 4 bases from J, the gap between germline ends came to 20 bases. The CDR3 has 18 amino acids. From germline, CDR1 is SGHTS and CDR2 YDEGEE. The CDR3 coding sequence is TGTGCCAGCAGCTTGGGTCTCCGGGTGACAGGTGCGGGAAACACCATATATTTT. The encoded protein is CASSLGLRVTGAGNTIYF.

The genes are TRBV5-6 and TRBJ2-1; tentatively, D is TRBD2 (5 bases). Trimming took 4 bases from V and 6 from J, leaving 17 bases between them. Germline V gene lookup returns CDR1 SGHDT and CDR2 YYEEEE. The CDR3 loop spans 15 amino acids. The CDR3 DNA is TGTGCCAGCAGCCTGGACTTTTCCCCTTCCAATGAGCAGTTCTTC. This sequence encodes CASSLDFSPSNEQFF.

Written as DNA, the CDR3 is TGCGCCAGCAGCTTTAATTTAGCGGCGAGCTCCTACGAGCAGTACTTC. Protein sequence: CASSFNLAASSYEQYF. The chain couples TRBV5-1 to TRBJ2-7; TRBD2 might be the D (6 bases). V dropped 2 bases and J dropped 0 bases, with 15 bases sitting between them. CDR3 size: 16 residues. Germline CDR1 and CDR2: SGHRS and YFSETQ.

This sequence joins TRBV28 and TRBJ2-7; D ambiguous. V was clipped by 6 bases and J by 0 bases, with 15 bases between them. CDR3 size: 15 residues. Per germline, CDR1 MDHEN and CDR2 SYDVKM. The CDR3 here is CASSSYGSSSYEQYF. DNA of the CDR3: TGTGCCAGCAGCTCATACGGTAGTAGCTCCTACGAGCAGTACTTC.

The chain is built from TRBV5-4 and TRBJ1-2, with D possibly being TRBD1 (6 bases). Per the germline V gene, CDR1 is SGHNT and CDR2 is YYREEE (reference sequence). The CDR3 spans 14 residues. V was pared by 1 base and J by 4 bases, with 11 bases between. CDR3 protein: CASSLKTGLYGYTF. The CDR3, as DNA: TGTGCCAGCAGCTTGAAGACAGGACTCTATGGCTACACCTTC.

The V call is TRBV29-1, the J call TRBJ2-2, with a weak D call TRBD1 (6 bases). The CDR3 spans 11 residues. The germline V gene has CDR1 SQVTM and CDR2 ANQGSEA. V was clipped by 7 bases and J by 5 bases, with 8 bases between them. In DNA form, the CDR3 reads TGCAGCGCAGGGGAGACCGGGGAGCTGTTTTTT. Amino acids: CSAGETGELFF.

The V call is TRBV4-1, the J call TRBJ2-1; the D gene could be TRBD1 or TRBD2 (5 bases each). The CDR3 length is 13 residues. Germline CDR1 and CDR2: MGHRA and YSYEKL. V was cut by 7 bases and J by 6 bases, with 13 bases left in between. The CDR3 coding sequence is TGCGCCAGCAAGAACGTGGGGACCAATGAGCAGTTCTTC. It encodes CASKNVGTNEQFF.

The chain links TRBV30 to TRBJ1-4; D gene unclear. Trimming pared 2 bases from V and 2 bases from J, leaving 3 bases between. CDR1 is GTSNPN, CDR2 SVGIG, per germline (reference sequence). The CDR3 consists of 12 residues. The CDR3 DNA reads as TGTGCCTGGAGTCGGACTAATGAAAAACTGTTTTTT. It specifies CAWSRTNEKLFF.

With regard to this clone: Distinct nucleotide sequences in the sample also encode this CDR3. The chain joins TRBV18 to TRBJ2-7; D uncertain. The CDR3 is made up of 11 amino acids. V was trimmed by 3 bases and J by 3 bases, leaving 3 bases between them. The germline gives CDR1 KGHSH, CDR2 LQKENI. CDR3 DNA sequence: TGTGCCAGCTCACCGGACTACGAGCAGTACTTC. It is translated as CASSPDYEQYF.

Here the CDR3 reads CAISESRANEQFF. DNA of the CDR3: TGTGCCATCAGTGAGTCCAGGGCAAATGAGCAGTTCTTC. The J gene is TRBJ2-1, the V gene TRBV10-3; TRBD1 might be the D (5 bases). Germline assignment: CDR1 ENHRY and CDR2 SYGVKD. Trimming left V 0 bases short and J 7 bases short, with 7 bases between. The CDR3 covers 13 residues.

The gene calls are TRBV19 and TRBJ2-3; no firm D call. Deletions cut 4 bases from V and 0 bases from J, with 8 bases between. In germline, CDR1 is LNHDA, CDR2 SQIVND (reference sequence). This CDR3 has 14 residues. CDR3 residues: CASSRTGSTDTQYF. The CDR3 region has the DNA TGTGCCAGTAGTAGAACTGGGAGCACAGATACGCAGTATTTT.

The chain carries TRBV5-1 and TRBJ2-7; D is possibly TRBD2 (6 bases). Germline CDR1 reads SGHRS; CDR2 reads YFSETQ. CDR3 length: 14 residues. Between the trimmed V and J ends, which lost 2 bases and 1 base, there was a span of 10 bases. CDR3 bases: TGCGCCAGCAGCTTTGGGAGCGGGTCCTACGAGCAGTACTTC. Its translation is CASSFGSGSYEQYF.

V is TRBV18 and J is TRBJ1-1; D perhaps matches TRBD1 (5 bases). CDR1 KGHSH and CDR2 LQKENI come from the germline V gene. The CDR3 contains 13 residues. Trimming cost V 0 bases and J 10 bases, with 12 bases left between them. DNA for the CDR3: TGTGCCAGCTCACCACCGGGTGGCGGGGGAGCTTTCTTT. Its translation is CASSPPGGGGAFF.

The gene calls are TRBV5-6 and TRBJ2-3; no clear D gene. Germline CDR1 and CDR2: SGHDT and YYEEEE. The CDR3 spans 14 residues. V was pared by 0 bases and J by 1 base, with 6 bases between. The CDR3 DNA sequence: TGTGCCAGCAGCTTGGTAAGCGGCACAGATACGCAGTATTTT. Protein: CASSLVSGTDTQYF.

CDR3 in amino acids: CASSLDETQYF. DNA of the CDR3: TGTGCCAGCAGCTTAGATGAGACCCAGTACTTC. The rearrangement links TRBV7-2 to TRBJ2-5; D uncertain. Trimming left V 1 base short and J 5 bases short, with 2 bases between. CDR1 and CDR2 (germline): SGHTA, FQGNSA. The CDR3 is made up of 11 amino acids.

This chain links TRBV28 with TRBJ2-7; D is ambiguous. V lost 7 bases, J lost 2 bases, and 15 bases lay in between. The V gene's germline CDR1 is MDHEN and CDR2 SYDVKM. This CDR3 contains 14 residues. CDR3 loop: CASTQNSYPYEQYF. The CDR3 DNA is TGTGCCAGCACCCAAAACTCCTATCCCTACGAGCAGTACTTC.